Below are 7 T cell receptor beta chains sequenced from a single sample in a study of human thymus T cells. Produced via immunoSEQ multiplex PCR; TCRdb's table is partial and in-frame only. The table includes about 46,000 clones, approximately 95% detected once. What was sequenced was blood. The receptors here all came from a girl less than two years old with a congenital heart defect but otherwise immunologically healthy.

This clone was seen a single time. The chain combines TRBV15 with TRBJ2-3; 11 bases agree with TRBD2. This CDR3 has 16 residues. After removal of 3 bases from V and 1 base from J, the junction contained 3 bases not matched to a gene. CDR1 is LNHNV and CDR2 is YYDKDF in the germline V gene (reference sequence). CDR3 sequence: CATSSRLAGRTDTQYF. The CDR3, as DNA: TGTGCCACCAGCAGCAGACTAGCGGGACGCACAGATACGCAGTATTTT.

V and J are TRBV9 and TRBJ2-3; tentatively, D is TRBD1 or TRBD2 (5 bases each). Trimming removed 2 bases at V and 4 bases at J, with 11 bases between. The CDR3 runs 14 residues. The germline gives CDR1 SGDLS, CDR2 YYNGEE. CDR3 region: CASSVRGVPDTQYF. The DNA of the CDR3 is TGTGCCAGCAGCGTGAGGGGAGTGCCAGATACGCAGTATTTT.

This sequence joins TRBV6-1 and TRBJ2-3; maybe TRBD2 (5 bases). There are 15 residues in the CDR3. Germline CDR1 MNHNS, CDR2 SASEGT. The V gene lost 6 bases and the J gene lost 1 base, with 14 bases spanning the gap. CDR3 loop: CASRNRDGGTDTQYF. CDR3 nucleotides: TGTGCCAGCAGGAACCGGGATGGGGGCACAGATACGCAGTATTTT.

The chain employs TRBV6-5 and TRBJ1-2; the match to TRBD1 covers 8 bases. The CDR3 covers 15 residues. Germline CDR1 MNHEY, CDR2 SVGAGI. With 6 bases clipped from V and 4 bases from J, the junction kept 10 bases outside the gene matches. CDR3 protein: CASRVDRGRAYGYTF. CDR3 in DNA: TGTGCCAGCAGGGTCGACAGGGGACGGGCCTATGGCTACACCTTC.

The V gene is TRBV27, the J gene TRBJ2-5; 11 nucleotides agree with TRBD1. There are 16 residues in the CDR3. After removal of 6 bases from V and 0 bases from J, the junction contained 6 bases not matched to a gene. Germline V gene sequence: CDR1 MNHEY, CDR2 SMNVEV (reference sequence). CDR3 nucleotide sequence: TGTGCCAGCAGAACCCGGGACAGGGGGGACCAAGAGACCCAGTACTTC. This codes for CASRTRDRGDQETQYF.

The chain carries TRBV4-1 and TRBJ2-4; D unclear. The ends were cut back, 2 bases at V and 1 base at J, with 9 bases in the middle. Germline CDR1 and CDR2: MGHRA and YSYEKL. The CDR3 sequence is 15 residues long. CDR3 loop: CASSQWALAKNIQYF. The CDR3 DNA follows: TGCGCCAGCAGCCAATGGGCGCTGGCCAAAAACATTCAGTACTTC.

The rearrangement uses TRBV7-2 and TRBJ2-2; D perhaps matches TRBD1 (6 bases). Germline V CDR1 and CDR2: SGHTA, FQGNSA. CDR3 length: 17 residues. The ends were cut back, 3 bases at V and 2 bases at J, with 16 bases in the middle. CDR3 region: CASSFPQGKRNTGELFF. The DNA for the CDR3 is TGTGCCAGCAGCTTCCCACAGGGTAAAAGAAACACCGGGGAGCTGTTTTTT.